This T cell receptor beta chain was identified during a study of cytomegalovirus exposure and HLA in healthy donors. General observations from the study: CMV antigen specificity of three CMV-associated chains was confirmed in vitro. In most subjects, TCR beta sequences reportedly gave accurate predictions of HLA-A and HLA-B alleles.

Points on this clone: The antigen remains undetermined.

PCR amplification relied on 60 Vbeta primers (plus 13 Jbeta primers). Clones were read by immunoSEQ multiplex PCR, and TCRdb kept only the in-frame ones, dropping some. The repertoire consists of approximately 160,000 clones, with around 80% occurring once and the leading ten covering 1%. The sequencing sample was made of PBMCs. This TCR derives from a woman in her forties or fifties in good health and CMV-seropositive.

The CDR3, as DNA: TGTGCCAGCAGCCCACTGGGACTAGCGGGGGGATTCAATGAGCAGTTCTTC. The encoded protein is CASSPLGLAGGFNEQFF. The chain recombines TRBV11-2 with TRBJ2-1; 15 positions agree with TRBD2. Germline assignment: CDR1 SGHAT and CDR2 FQNNGV. The length of the CDR3 is 17 residues. Trimming at V came to 5 bases and at J to 6 bases, leaving 8 bases not matched to a gene.